A single sample is the source of the 5 T cell receptor beta chains below, sequenced in a study of blood T cell repertoires in COVID-19. Using immunoSEQ multiplex PCR, the repertoire was profiled, and TCRdb retains in-frame clones only, with some absent. This sample has roughly 290,000 clones; about 90% occur once, and the top ten carry around 8%. The specimen sequenced was peripheral blood. The receptors originated from a woman aged 50 to 60 who had recovered from COVID-19.

A remark on this clone: This CDR3 is also generated by other DNA sequences in the sample. V and J are TRBV28 and TRBJ2-7; weak D call: TRBD1 (5 bases). V gave up 2 bases and J gave up 1 base, with 6 bases separating them. Germline V gives CDR1 MDHEN, CDR2 SYDVKM. The CDR3 spans 13 residues. As DNA, the CDR3 is TGTGCCAGCAGTTTACAGGGTTCCTACGAGCAGTACTTC. Protein product: CASSLQGSYEQYF. The full variable domain, its missing parts supplied by reference TRBV28 and TRBJ2-7, is DVKVTQSSRYLVKRTGEKVFLECVQDMDHENMFWYRQDPGLGLRLIYFSYDVKMKEKGDIPEGYSVSREKKERFSLILESASTNQTSMYLCASSLQGSYEQYFGPGTRLTVT.

This clone was recorded once. This chain links TRBV28 with TRBJ2-4; tentatively, D is TRBD2 (5 bases). V lost 7 bases to trimming and J lost 6 bases, with 16 bases between them. The CDR3 runs to 14 residues. CDR1 MDHEN and CDR2 SYDVKM come from the germline V gene. The chain's CDR3 is CASISRPEGNIQYF. Here the CDR3 DNA reads TGTGCCAGCATCTCTCGTCCAGAGGGAAACATTCAGTACTTC.

The chain has TRBV24-1 and TRBJ2-1, with D possibly matching TRBD2 (5 bases). CDR1 and CDR2 (germline): KGHDR, SFDVKD. The ends were cut back, 6 bases at V and 3 bases at J, with 11 bases in the middle. The CDR3 runs 14 residues. In DNA form, the CDR3 reads TGTGCCACCAGTTACGGCGGAGGCTACAATGAGCAGTTCTTC. Its translation is CATSYGGGYNEQFF.

The J gene is TRBJ1-3, the V gene TRBV7-2; D is perhaps TRBD1 (6 bases). Germline CDR1 and CDR2: SGHTA and FQGNSA. V shed 8 bases and J shed 0 bases, with 14 bases lying between them. The CDR3 runs 15 residues. As DNA, the CDR3 is TGTGCCAGCGGGAGGGACATCAACTCTGGAAACACCATATATTTT. This sequence encodes CASGRDINSGNTIYF.

This clone was counted a few times. This chain connects TRBV5-1 to TRBJ1-3; 9 bases agree with TRBD1. With 2 bases clipped from V and 6 bases from J, the junction kept 3 bases outside the gene matches. Germline CDR1 is SGHRS and CDR2 is YFSETQ. The CDR3 loop spans 14 amino acids. The CDR3 here is CASSFRTGENTIYF. CDR3 nucleotide sequence: TGCGCCAGCAGCTTTCGGACAGGGGAAAACACCATATATTTT.